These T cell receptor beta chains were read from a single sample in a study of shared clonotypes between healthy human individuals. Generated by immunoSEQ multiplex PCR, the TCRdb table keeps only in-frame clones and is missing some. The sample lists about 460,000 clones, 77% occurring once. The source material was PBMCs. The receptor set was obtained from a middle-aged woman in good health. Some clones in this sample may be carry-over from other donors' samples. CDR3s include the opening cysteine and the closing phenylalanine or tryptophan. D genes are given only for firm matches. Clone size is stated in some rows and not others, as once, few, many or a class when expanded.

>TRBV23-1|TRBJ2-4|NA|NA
CASSQPPRNLAKNIQYF
TGCGCCAGCAGTCAACCTCCTAGAAATCTAGCCAAAAACATTCAGTACTTC
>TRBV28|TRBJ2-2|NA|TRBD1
CASSLALRTGRTGELFF
TGTGCCAGCAGTTTAGCCCTCAGGACAGGACGCACCGGGGAGCTGTTTTTT
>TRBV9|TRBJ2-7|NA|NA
CASSVEQGSYEQYF
TGTGCCAGCAGCGTAGAACAGGGTTCCTACGAGCAGTACTTC
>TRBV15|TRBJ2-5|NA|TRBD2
CATSRTGTSRQETQYF
TGTGCCACCAGCAGAACCGGGACTAGCAGACAAGAGACCCAGTACTTC
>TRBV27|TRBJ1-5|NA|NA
CASSLLGGNQPQHF
TGTGCCAGCAGTCTCCTTGGAGGCAATCAGCCCCAGCATTTT
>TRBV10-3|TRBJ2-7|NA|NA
CAISDLEGFYEQYF
TGTGCCATCAGTGATTTAGAGGGGTTCTACGAGCAGTACTTC
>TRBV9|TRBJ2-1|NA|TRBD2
CASSVGTSGTYNEQFF
TGTGCCAGCAGCGTAGGGACTAGCGGGACCTACAATGAGCAGTTCTTC
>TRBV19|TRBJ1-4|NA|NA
CASGIGREENEKLFF
TGTGCCAGTGGTATCGGCAGGGAGGAAAATGAAAAACTGTTTTTT
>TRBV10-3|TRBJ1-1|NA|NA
CAISETARGTEAFF
TGTGCCATCAGTGAGACAGCCAGGGGCACTGAAGCTTTCTTT
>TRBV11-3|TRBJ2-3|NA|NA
CASSLGPSGGDTQYF
TGTGCCAGCAGCTTAGGCCCCTCAGGGGGGGATACGCAGTATTTT
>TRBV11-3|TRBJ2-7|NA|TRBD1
CASSLAQGAGYEQYF
TGTGCCAGCAGCTTGGCACAGGGGGCCGGCTACGAGCAGTACTTC
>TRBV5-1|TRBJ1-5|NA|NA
CASSEGSGNQPQHF
TGCGCCAGCAGCGAGGGCAGTGGCAATCAGCCCCAGCATTTT
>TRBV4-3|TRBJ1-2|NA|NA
CASSQDGRTGYGYTF
TGCGCCAGCAGCCAAGACGGGAGGACGGGCTATGGCTACACCTTC
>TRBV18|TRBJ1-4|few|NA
CAGSPDAGGEKLFF
TGTGCCGGCTCACCTGACGCCGGGGGGGAAAAACTGTTTTTT
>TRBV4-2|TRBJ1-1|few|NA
CASSQDGRPNTEAFF
TGTGCCAGCAGCCAAGACGGACGGCCTAACACTGAAGCTTTCTTT
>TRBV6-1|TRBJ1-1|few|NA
CASSFRVGDGEAFF
TGTGCCAGCAGTTTTCGGGTCGGGGACGGTGAAGCTTTCTTT
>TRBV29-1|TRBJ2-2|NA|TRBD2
CSVESGTKNTGELFF
TGCAGCGTTGAAAGCGGGACCAAGAACACCGGGGAGCTGTTTTTT
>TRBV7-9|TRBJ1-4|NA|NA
CASSSMGGEKLFF
TGTGCCAGCAGCTCAATGGGTGGCGAAAAACTGTTTTTT
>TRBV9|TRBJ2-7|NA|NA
CASSTTPRTFAYEQYF
TGTGCCAGCAGCACGACCCCCCGGACATTCGCCTACGAGCAGTACTTC
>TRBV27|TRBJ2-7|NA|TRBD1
CASSLRTRDRGVTYEQYF
TGTGCCAGCAGTTTAAGGACCCGGGACAGGGGAGTGACCTACGAGCAGTACTTC
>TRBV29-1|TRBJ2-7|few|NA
CSVESETPGEQYF
TGCAGCGTTGAATCAGAAACCCCCGGCGAGCAGTACTTC
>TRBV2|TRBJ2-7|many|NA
CASSAEQNSYEQYF
TGTGCCAGCAGTGCGGAACAGAACTCCTACGAGCAGTACTTC
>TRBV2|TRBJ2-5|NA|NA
CASSDRGETQYF
TGTGCCAGCAGTGATAGGGGGGAGACCCAGTACTTC
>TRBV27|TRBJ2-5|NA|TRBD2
CASSLYGVAGGGETQYF
TGTGCCAGCAGTTTATACGGTGTTGCGGGAGGAGGGGAGACCCAGTACTTC
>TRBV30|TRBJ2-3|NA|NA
CASSGGLADTQYF
TGTGCCTCGAGCGGCGGACTGGCAGATACGCAGTATTTT
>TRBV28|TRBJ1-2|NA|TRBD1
CASSLTTGGAGGYTF
TGTGCCAGCAGTTTGACGACAGGGGGCGCGGGTGGCTACACCTTC